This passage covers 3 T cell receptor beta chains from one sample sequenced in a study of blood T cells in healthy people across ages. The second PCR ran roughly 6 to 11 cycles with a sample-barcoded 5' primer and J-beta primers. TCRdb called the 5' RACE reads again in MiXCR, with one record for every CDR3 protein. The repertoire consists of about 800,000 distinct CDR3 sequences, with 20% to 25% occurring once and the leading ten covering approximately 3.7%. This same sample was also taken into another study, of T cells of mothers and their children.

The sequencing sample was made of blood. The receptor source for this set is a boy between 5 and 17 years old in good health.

In nucleotides, the CDR3 is TGTGCCAGCAGCTTCCTGACAGGGATGAGCTACGAGCAGTACTTC. Amino acids: CASSFLTGMSYEQYF. J is TRBJ2-7 and V is TRBV7-9, with 7 bases matching TRBD1. CDR3 length: 15 residues. Trimming removed 3 bases from V and 3 bases from J; junction bases left unmatched: 8. The V gene's germline CDR1 is SEHNR and CDR2 FQNEAQ (reference sequence).

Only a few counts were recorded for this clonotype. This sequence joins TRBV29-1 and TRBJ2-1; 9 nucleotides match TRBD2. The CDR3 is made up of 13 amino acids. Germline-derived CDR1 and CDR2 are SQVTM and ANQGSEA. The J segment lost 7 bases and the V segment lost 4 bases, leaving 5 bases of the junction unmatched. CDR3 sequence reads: CSVGGRAKNEQFF. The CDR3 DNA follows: TGCAGCGTTGGCGGGAGGGCCAAAAATGAGCAGTTCTTC.

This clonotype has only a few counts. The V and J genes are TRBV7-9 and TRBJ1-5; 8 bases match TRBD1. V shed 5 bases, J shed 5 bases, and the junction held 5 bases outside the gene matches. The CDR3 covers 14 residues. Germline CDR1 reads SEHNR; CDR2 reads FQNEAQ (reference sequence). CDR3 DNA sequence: TGTGCCAGCAGCGAAGACAGGGGCGATCAGCCCCAGCATTTT. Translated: CASSEDRGDQPQHF.